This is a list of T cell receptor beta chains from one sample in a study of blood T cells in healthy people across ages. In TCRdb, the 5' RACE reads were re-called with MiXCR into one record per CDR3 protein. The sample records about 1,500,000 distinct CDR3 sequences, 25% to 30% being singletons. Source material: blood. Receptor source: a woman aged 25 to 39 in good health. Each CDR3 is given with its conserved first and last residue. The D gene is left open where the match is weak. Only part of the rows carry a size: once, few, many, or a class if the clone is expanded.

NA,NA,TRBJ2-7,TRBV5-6,CASSSRVFRTTNSYEQYF,TGTGCCAGCAGCTCTAGGGTATTTCGGACTACAAACTCCTACGAGCAGTACTTC
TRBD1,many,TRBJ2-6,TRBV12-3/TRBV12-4,CASSLDPGQWDSGANVLTF,TGTGCCAGCAGTTTAGATCCGGGACAGTGGGACTCTGGGGCCAACGTCCTGACTTTC
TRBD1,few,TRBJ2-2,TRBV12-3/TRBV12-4,CASTRSGQGSTGELFF,TGTGCCAGCACCCGATCGGGACAGGGATCCACCGGGGAGCTGTTTTTT
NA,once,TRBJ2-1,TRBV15,CATGRDGGIYNEQFF,TGTGCCACCGGCAGAGATGGGGGAATCTACAATGAGCAGTTCTTC
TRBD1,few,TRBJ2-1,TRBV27,CASSLTGTPNSPARFF,TGTGCCAGCAGTTTGACAGGGACGCCTAACTCTCCCGCGAGGTTCTTC
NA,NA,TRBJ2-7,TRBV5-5,CANSLQPEGPQGEQYF,TGTGCCAACAGCTTGCAGCCCGAGGGCCCCCAGGGCGAGCAGTACTTC
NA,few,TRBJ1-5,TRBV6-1,CASSAESDQPQHF,TGTGCCAGCAGCGCCGAGTCAGATCAGCCCCAGCATTTT
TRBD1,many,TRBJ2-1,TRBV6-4,CASSDGTGSYNEQFF,TGTGCCAGCAGTGACGGGACAGGGTCATACAATGAGCAGTTCTTC
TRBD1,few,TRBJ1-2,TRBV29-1,CSVVGQGWYGYTF,TGCAGCGTTGTCGGACAGGGGTGGTATGGCTACACCTTC
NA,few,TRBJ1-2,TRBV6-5,CASKKNNRNAYGYTF,TGTGCCAGCAAAAAAAATAACAGGAACGCCTATGGCTACACCTTC
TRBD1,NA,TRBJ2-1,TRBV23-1,CASSPASGTGGLNEQFF,TGCGCCAGCAGTCCCGCTTCTGGGACAGGGGGCCTCAATGAGCAGTTCTTC
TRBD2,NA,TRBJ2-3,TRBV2,CASSRGTSGDPGTDTQYF,TGTGCCAGCAGCCGGGGGACTAGCGGAGACCCTGGCACAGATACGCAGTATTTT
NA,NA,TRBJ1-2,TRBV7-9,CASSAGQEAWGYTF,TGTGCCAGCAGCGCGGGCCAGGAGGCGTGGGGCTACACCTTC
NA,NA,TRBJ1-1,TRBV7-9,CASSLGSGYTEAFF,TGTGCCAGCAGCTTAGGGTCCGGGTATACTGAAGCTTTCTTT
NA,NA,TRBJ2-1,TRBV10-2,CASSFSSSNEQFF,TGCGCCAGCAGTTTTTCTTCGTCCAATGAGCAGTTCTTC
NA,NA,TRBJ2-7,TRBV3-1,CASSHSLGASAVYEQYF,TGTGCCAGCAGCCATAGCCTGGGGGCTAGCGCTGTATACGAGCAGTACTTC
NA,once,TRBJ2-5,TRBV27,CASSLSGRVGEQYF,TGTGCCAGCAGTTTATCGGGCAGGGTGGGAGAGCAGTACTTC
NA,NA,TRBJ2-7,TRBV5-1,CASSLGFGDPYEQYF,TGCGCCAGCAGCTTGGGCTTTGGGGATCCCTACGAGCAGTACTTC
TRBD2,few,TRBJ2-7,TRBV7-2,CASSPGTTDEQYF,TGTGCCAGCAGCCCCGGGACTACGGACGAGCAGTACTTC
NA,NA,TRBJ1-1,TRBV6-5,CASSKNDPGATEAFF,TGTGCCAGCAGCAAAAACGACCCAGGGGCTACTGAAGCTTTCTTT
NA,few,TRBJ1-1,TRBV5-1,CASGLDSNTEAFF,TGCGCCAGCGGACTCGACAGCAACACTGAAGCTTTCTTT
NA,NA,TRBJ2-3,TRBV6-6,CASLQGGSTDTQYF,TGTGCCAGCTTACAGGGAGGGAGCACAGATACGCAGTATTTT
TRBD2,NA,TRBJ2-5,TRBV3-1,CASSQGLAGRKTQYF,TGTGCCAGCAGCCAAGGACTAGCGGGGAGAAAGACCCAGTACTTC
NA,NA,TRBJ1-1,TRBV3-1,CASSRQTYSFAFF,TGTGCCAGCAGCCGACAAACGTACAGCTTCGCTTTCTTT
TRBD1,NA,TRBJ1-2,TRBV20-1,CSASAGGFPNYGYTF,TGCAGTGCTAGCGCAGGGGGCTTTCCTAACTATGGCTACACCTTC
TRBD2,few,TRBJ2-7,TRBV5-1,CASSLSRSGAYNEQYF,TGCGCCAGCAGCCTGTCACGTAGCGGGGCCTACAATGAGCAGTACTTC
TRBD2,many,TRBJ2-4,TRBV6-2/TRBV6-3,CASSPGLAGGQNIQYF,TGTGCCAGCAGCCCAGGACTAGCGGGAGGGCAAAACATTCAGTACTTC
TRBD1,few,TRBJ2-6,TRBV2,CASSDPGGVRGANVLTF,TGTGCCAGCAGTGATCCAGGGGGCGTGCGAGGGGCCAACGTCCTGACTTTC
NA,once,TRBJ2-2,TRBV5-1,CASSLEGTPSTGELFF,TGCGCCAGCAGCTTGGAAGGGACTCCATCCACCGGGGAGCTGTTTTTT
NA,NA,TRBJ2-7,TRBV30,CAWSSGYSYEQYF,TGTGCCTGGAGCTCCGGATACTCCTACGAGCAGTACTTC
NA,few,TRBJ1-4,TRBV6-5,CASSYATGRTNEKLFF,TGTGCCAGCAGTTACGCAACAGGGAGGACTAATGAAAAACTGTTTTTT
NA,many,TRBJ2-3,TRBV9,CASSVVPPDTQYF,TGTGCCAGCAGCGTAGTACCTCCAGATACGCAGTATTTT
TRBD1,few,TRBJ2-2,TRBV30,CAWKKQGDTGELFF,TGTGCCTGGAAGAAACAGGGGGACACCGGGGAGCTGTTTTTT
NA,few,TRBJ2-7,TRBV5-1,CASSLARQKTYEQYF,TGCGCCAGCAGCTTGGCCCGACAGAAAACCTACGAGCAGTACTTC
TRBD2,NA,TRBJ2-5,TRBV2,CASRLRTSGRVETQYF,TGTGCCAGCAGACTCAGGACTAGCGGGAGGGTGGAGACCCAGTACTTC
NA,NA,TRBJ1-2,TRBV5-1,CASSLDRTHYGYTF,TGCGCCAGCAGCTTGGATCGGACCCACTATGGCTACACCTTC
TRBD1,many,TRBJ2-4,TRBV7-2,CASSWTGDAKNIQYF,TGTGCCAGCAGCTGGACAGGTGACGCCAAAAACATTCAGTACTTC
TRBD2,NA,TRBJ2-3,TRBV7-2,CASSSTLSSGSGSPDTQYF,TGTGCCAGCAGCTCTACCTTATCTAGCGGGAGTGGATCTCCAGATACGCAGTATTTT
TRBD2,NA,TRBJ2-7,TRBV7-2,CASSLDGAGGYEQYF,TGTGCCAGCAGCTTAGATGGGGCGGGAGGCTACGAGCAGTACTTC
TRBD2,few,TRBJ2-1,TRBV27,CASSLSAGGDNEQFF,TGTGCCAGCAGTTTATCTGCGGGGGGGGACAATGAGCAGTTCTTC
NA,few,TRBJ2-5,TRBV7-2,CASSADKEQYF,TGTGCCAGCAGCGCGGACAAAGAGCAGTACTTC